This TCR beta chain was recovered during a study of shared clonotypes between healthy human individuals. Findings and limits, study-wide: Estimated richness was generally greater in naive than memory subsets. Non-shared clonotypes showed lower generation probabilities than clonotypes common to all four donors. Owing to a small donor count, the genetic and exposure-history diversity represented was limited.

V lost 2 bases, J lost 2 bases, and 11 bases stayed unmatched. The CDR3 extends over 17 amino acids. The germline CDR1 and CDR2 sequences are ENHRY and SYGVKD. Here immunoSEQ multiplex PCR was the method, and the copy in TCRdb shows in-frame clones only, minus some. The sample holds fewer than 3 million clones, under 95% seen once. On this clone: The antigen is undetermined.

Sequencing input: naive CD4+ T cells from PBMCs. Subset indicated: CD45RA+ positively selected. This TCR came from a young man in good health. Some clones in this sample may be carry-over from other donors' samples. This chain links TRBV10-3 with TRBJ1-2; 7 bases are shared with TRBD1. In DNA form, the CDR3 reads TGTGCCATCAGTGAGCTACCCGGGACAGCTCTAAACTATGGCTACACCTTC. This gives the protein CAISELPGTALNYGYTF.